This TCR beta chain was obtained from a study of read filtering for tumor transcriptome and immune sequencing. The CDR3 loop spans 13 amino acids. This clonotype was recorded many times. From approximately 430 ng of RNA, a library with molecular barcoded alpha/delta and beta/gamma adaptors was made. Via MiXCR, TCRdb re-called the reads, giving one row per CDR3 protein. The sample shows over 90,000 distinct CDR3 sequences, about 22% of them seen only once. The chain links TRBV21-1 to TRBJ2-2; the DNA was not used to check the table's D call, TRBD1. TRBV21-1 is described as a pseudogene. Sequencing was done on a sample of a population of CD138-negative cells sorted from bone marrow. The receptor was isolated from a donor over 35 with multiple myeloma. CDR3 protein: CASRCPAPGELFF. The CDR3 DNA is TGTGCCAGCAGGTGTCCGGCGCCCGGGGAGCTGTTTTTT.